The source of this T cell receptor (beta chain) is a study of cytomegalovirus exposure and HLA in healthy donors. Whole-study context: Some 85 million unique TCRs, all from HLA-typed donors, were included in an early release of the data.

Study-level points and caveats: Researchers left out some V segments, among them TRBV6-2 and TRBV6-3, as indistinguishable.

Note on this clone: Its antigen is not known.

Researchers ran the PCR with 60 Vbeta and 13 Jbeta primers. Some clones are missing from TCRdb's copy, which holds only in-frame ones; the method was immunoSEQ multiplex PCR. The sample comprises under 150,000 clones, about three quarters of which are singletons, and about 2.6% rests with the top ten. This CDR3 is 14 amino acids long. The germline V gene has CDR1 MNHEY and CDR2 SVGAGI. The ends were cut back, 0 bases at V and 6 bases at J, with 11 bases in the middle. The receptor's source is a human donor in good health. The chain recombines TRBV6-5 with TRBJ1-1, with a possible D match to TRBD1 (5 bases). The sample consisted of PBMCs. This chain's CDR3 is CASSYSGREAEAFF. The CDR3 DNA reads as TGTGCCAGCAGTTACTCCGGCAGGGAAGCTGAAGCTTTCTTT.